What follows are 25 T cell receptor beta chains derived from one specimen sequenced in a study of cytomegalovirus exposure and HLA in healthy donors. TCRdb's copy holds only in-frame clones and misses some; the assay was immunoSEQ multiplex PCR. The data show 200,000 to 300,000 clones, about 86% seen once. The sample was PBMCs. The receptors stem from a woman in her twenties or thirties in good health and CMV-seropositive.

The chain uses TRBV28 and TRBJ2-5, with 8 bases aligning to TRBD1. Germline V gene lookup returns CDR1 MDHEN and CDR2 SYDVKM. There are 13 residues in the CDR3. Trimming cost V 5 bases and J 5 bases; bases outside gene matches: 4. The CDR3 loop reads CASSGQGRETQYF. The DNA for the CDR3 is TGTGCCAGCAGTGGACAGGGCAGGGAGACCCAGTACTTC. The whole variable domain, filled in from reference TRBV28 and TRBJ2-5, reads DVKVTQSSRYLVKRTGEKVFLECVQDMDHENMFWYRQDPGLGLRLIYFSYDVKMKEKGDIPEGYSVSREKKERFSLILESASTNQTSMYLCASSGQGRETQYFGPGTRLLVL.

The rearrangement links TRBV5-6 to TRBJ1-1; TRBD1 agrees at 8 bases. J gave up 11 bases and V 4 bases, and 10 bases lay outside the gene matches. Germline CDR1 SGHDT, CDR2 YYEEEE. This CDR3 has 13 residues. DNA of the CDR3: TGTGCCAGCAGCGTTGACAGGGGATACTCGGCTTTCTTT. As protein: CASSVDRGYSAFF.

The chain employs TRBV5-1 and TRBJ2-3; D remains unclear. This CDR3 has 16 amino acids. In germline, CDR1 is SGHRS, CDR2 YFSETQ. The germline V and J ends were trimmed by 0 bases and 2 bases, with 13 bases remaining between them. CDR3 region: CASSLGGTLFTDTQYF. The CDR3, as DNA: TGCGCCAGCAGCTTGGGAGGTACCTTGTTCACAGATACGCAGTATTTT.

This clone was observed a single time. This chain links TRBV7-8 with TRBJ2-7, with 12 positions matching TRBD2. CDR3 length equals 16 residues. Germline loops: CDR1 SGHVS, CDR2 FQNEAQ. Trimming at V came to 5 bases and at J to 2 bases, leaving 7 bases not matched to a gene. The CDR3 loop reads CASSHGLAGRAYEQYF. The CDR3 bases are TGTGCCAGCAGCCACGGACTAGCGGGAAGGGCCTACGAGCAGTACTTC.

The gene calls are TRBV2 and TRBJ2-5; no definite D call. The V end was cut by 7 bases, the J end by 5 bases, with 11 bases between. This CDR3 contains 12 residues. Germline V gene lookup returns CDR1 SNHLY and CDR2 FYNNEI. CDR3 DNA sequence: TGTGCCAGCACTACTTCCGGGGAGACCCAGTACTTC. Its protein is CASTTSGETQYF.

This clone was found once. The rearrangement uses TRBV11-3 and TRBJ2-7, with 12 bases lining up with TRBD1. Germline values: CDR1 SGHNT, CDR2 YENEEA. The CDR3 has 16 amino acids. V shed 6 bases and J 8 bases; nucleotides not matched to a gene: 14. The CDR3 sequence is CASSSHAGTGGQKQYF. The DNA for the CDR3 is TGTGCCAGCAGTTCCCACGCCGGGACAGGGGGCCAGAAGCAGTACTTC.

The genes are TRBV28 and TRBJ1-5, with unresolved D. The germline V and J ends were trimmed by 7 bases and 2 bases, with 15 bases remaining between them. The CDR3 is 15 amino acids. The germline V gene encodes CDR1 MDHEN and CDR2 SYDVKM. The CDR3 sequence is CASNGPKAGNQPQHF. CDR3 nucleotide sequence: TGTGCCAGCAATGGGCCGAAAGCTGGCAATCAGCCCCAGCATTTT. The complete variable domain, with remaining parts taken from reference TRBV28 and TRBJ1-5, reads DVKVTQSSRYLVKRTGEKVFLECVQDMDHENMFWYRQDPGLGLRLIYFSYDVKMKEKGDIPEGYSVSREKKERFSLILESASTNQTSMYLCASNGPKAGNQPQHFGDGTRLSIL.

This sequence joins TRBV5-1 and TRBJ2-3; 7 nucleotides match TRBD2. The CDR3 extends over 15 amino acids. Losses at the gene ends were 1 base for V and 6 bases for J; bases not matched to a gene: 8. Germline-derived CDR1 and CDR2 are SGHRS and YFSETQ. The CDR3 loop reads CASSLTGGSQDTQYF. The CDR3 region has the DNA TGCGCCAGCAGCTTGACCGGCGGGAGTCAGGATACGCAGTATTTT. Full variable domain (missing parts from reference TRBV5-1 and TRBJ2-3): KAGVTQTPRYLIKTRGQQVTLSCSPISGHRSVSWYQQTPGQGLQFLFEYFSETQRNKGNFPGRFSGRQFSNSRSEMNVSTLELGDSALYLCASSLTGGSQDTQYFGPGTRLTVL.

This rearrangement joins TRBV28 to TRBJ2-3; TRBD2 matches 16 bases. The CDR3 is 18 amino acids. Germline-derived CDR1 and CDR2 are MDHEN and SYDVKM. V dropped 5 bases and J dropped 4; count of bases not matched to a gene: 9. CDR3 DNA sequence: TGTGCCAGCAGTCCGGGACTAGCGGGAGGGCAGCCTGCAGATACGCAGTATTTT. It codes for CASSPGLAGGQPADTQYF.

DNA for the CDR3: TGTGCCAGCAGCTTTCAAAGCAATCAGCCCCAGCATTTT. Protein product: CASSFQSNQPQHF. The chain uses TRBV7-9 and TRBJ1-5; D unresolved. Germline values: CDR1 SEHNR, CDR2 FQNEAQ (reference sequence). This CDR3 contains 13 residues. The V gene lost 3 bases and the J gene lost 1 base, with 4 bases spanning the gap.

CDR3 sequence reads: CASSDPQGTYGYTF. The CDR3 DNA follows: TGTGCCAGCAGTGACCCACAGGGGACCTATGGCTACACCTTC. The chain joins TRBV6-5 to TRBJ1-2, with TRBD1 matching 7 bases. V lost 5 bases and J lost 4; bases outside the gene matches: 7. The CDR3 contains 14 residues. The V gene's germline CDR1 is MNHEY and CDR2 SVGAGI.

The CDR3: CASSPGLAGDEQYF. The CDR3 nucleotides read TGTGCCAGCAGTCCGGGACTAGCGGGAGACGAGCAGTACTTC. The chain employs TRBV9 and TRBJ2-7, with 14 nucleotides matching TRBD2. Per germline, CDR1 SGDLS and CDR2 YYNGEE. J gave up 5 bases and V 5 bases, and 3 bases lay outside the gene matches. This CDR3 has 14 amino acids.

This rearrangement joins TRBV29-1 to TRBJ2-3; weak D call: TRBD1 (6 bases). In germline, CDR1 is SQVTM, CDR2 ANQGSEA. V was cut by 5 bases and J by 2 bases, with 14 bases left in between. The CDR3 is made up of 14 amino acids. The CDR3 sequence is CSVFGQTFTDTQYF. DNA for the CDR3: TGCAGCGTTTTTGGACAGACCTTCACAGATACGCAGTATTTT.

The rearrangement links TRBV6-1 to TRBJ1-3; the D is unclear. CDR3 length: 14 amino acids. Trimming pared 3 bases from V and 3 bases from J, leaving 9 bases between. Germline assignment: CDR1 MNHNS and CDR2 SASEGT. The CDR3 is CASSEMFSGNTIYF. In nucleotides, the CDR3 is TGTGCCAGCAGTGAGATGTTCAGTGGAAACACCATATATTTT.

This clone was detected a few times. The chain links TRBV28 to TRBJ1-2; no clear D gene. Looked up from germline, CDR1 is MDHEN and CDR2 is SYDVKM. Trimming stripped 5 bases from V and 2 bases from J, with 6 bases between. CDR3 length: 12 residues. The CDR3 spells CASSERNYGYTF. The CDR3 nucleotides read TGTGCCAGCAGTGAGCGGAACTATGGCTACACCTTC.

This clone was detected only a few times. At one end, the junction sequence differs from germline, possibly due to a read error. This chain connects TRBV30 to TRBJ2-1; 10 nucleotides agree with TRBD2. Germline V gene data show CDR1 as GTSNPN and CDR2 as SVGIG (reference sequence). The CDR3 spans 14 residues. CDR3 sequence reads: CAWSENREAGGPLF. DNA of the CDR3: TGTGCCTGGAGTGAGAATCGGGAAGCGGGAGGGCCCCTCTTC.

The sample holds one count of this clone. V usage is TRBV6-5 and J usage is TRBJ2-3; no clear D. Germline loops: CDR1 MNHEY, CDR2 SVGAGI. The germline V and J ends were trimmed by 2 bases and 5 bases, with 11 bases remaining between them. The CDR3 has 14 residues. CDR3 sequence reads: CASSYSQLGDTQYF. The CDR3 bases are TGTGCCAGCAGTTACAGCCAACTCGGAGATACGCAGTATTTT.

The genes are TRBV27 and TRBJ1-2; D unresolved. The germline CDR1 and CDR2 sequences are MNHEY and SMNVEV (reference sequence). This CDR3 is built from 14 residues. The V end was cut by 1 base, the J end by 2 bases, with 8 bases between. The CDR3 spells CASSLFPGNYGYTF. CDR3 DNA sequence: TGTGCCAGCAGTTTATTTCCCGGGAACTATGGCTACACCTTC.

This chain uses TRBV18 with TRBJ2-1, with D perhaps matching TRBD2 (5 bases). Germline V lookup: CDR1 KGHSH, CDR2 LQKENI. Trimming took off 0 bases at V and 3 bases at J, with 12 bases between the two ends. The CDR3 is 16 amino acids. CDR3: CASSPPEAVIYNEQFF. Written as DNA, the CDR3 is TGTGCCAGCTCACCACCGGAGGCGGTTATCTACAATGAGCAGTTCTTC.

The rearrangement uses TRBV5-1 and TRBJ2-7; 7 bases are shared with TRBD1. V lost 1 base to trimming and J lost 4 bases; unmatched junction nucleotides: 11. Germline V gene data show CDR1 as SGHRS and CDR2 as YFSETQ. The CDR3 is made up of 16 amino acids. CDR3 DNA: TGCGCCAGCAGCTTGTTGGGGGAGAGGGGGCATTACGAGCAGTACTTC. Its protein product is CASSLLGERGHYEQYF.

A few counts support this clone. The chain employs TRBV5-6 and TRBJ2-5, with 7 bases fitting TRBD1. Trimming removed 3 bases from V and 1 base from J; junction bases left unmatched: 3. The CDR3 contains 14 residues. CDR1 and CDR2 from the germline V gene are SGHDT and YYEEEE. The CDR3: CASSSRGTQETQYF. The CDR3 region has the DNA TGTGCCAGCAGCTCCAGGGGGACCCAAGAGACCCAGTACTTC. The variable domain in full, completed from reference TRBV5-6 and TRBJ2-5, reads DAGVTQSPTHLIKTRGQQVTLRCSPKSGHDTVSWYQQALGQGPQFIFQYYEEEERQRGNFPDRFSGHQFPNYSSELNVNALLLGDSALYLCASSSRGTQETQYFGPGTRLLVL.

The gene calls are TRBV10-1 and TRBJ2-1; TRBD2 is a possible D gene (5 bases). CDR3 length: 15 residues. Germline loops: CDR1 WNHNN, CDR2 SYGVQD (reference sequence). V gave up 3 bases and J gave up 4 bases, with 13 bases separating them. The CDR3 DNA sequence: TGCGCCAGCAGTGAACCCGGGGTGGGGTACAATGAGCAGTTCTTC. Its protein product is CASSEPGVGYNEQFF.

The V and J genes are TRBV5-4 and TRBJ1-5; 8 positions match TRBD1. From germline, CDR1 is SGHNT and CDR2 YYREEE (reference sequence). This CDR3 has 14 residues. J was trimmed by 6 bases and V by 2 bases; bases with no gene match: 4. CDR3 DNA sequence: TGTGCCAGCAGCTTCACAGGGGGAGGTCAGCCCCAGCATTTT. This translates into CASSFTGGGQPQHF. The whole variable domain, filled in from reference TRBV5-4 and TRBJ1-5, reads ETGVTQSPTHLIKTRGQQVTLRCSSQSGHNTVSWYQQALGQGPQFIFQYYREEENGRGNFPPRFSGLQFPNYSSELNVNALELDDSALYLCASSFTGGGQPQHFGDGTRLSIL.

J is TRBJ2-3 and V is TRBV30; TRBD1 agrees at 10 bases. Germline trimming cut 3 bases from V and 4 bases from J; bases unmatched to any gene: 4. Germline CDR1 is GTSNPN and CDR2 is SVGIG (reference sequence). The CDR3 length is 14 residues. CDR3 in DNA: TGTGCCTGGAGCCCGGGACAGGGGTCAGATACGCAGTATTTT. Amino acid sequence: CAWSPGQGSDTQYF.

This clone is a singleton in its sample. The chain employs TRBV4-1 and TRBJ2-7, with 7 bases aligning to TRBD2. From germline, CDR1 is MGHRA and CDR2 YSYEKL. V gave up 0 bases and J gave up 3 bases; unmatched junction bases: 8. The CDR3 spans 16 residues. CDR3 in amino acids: CASSQENLAVHYEQYF. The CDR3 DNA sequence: TGCGCCAGCAGCCAAGAGAACCTAGCGGTTCACTACGAGCAGTACTTC.